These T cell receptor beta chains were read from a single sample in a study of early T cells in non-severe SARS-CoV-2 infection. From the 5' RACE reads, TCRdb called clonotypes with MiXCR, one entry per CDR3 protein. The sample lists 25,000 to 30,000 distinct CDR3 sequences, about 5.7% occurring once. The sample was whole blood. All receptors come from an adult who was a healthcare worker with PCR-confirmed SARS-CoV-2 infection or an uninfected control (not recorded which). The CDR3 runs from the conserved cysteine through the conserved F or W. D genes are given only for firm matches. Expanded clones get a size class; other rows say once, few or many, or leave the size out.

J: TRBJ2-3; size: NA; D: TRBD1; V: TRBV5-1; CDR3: CASSLAQGEDTQYF; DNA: TGCGCCAGCAGCTTGGCCCAGGGGGAAGATACGCAGTATTTT
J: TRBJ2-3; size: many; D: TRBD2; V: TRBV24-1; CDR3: CATSGSEIAGLTDTQYF; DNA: TGTGCCACCAGTGGAAGCGAGATAGCGGGCCTCACAGATACGCAGTATTTT
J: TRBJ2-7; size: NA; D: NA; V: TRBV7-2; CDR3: CASSLAYGSEQYF; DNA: TGTGCCAGCAGCTTAGCCTACGGGTCCGAGCAGTACTTC
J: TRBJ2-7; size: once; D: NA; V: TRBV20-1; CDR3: CSASNQDPYEQYF; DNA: TGCAGTGCTAGTAACCAGGACCCCTACGAGCAGTACTTC
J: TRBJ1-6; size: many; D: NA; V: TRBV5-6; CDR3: CASSLGSISSLHF; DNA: TGTGCCAGCAGCTTGGGGAGCATAAGTTCCCTCCACTTT
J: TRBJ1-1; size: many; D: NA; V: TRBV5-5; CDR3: CASSFTGVAEAFF; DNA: TGTGCCAGCAGCTTCACGGGGGTGGCTGAAGCTTTCTTT
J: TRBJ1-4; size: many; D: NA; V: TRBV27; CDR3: CASGKTIKTVPTTNEKLFF; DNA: TGTGCCAGCGGAAAGACAATCAAGACAGTTCCAACAACTAATGAAAAACTGTTTTTT
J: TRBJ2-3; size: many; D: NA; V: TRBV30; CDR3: CAWKGDSDTQYF; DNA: TGTGCCTGGAAGGGTGATTCAGATACGCAGTATTTT
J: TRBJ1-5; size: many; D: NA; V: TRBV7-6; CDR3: CASSLLDQPQHF; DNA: TGTGCCAGCAGCTTACTGGATCAGCCCCAGCATTTT
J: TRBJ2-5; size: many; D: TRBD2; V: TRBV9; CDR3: CASSVSRPLSGGTKTQYF; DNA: TGTGCCAGCAGCGTATCGCGCCCTCTCAGCGGGGGTACGAAGACCCAGTACTTC
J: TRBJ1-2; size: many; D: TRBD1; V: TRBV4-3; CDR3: CASGRGPNYGYTF; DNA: TGCGCCAGCGGCAGGGGGCCTAACTATGGCTACACCTTC
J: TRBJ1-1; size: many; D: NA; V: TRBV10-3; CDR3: CAISVQGNTEAFF; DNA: TGTGCCATCAGTGTACAGGGGAACACTGAAGCTTTCTTT
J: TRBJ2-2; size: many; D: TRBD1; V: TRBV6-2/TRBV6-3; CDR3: CASSEEQGIGDTGELFF; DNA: TGTGCCAGCAGTGAGGAACAGGGGATCGGAGACACCGGGGAGCTGTTTTTT
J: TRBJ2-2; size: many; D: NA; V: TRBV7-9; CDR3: CASIRTGATTGELFF; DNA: TGTGCCAGCATCAGAACCGGCGCTACGACCGGGGAGCTGTTTTTT
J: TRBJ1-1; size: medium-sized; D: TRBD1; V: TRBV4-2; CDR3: CASSQVGQGNTEAFF; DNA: TGTGCCAGCAGCCAAGTCGGACAGGGGAACACTGAAGCTTTCTTT
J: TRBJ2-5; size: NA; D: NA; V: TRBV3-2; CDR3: CASSQDSRGAPPETQYF; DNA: TGTGCCAGCAGCCAAGATTCGCGGGGGGCCCCCCCCGAGACCCAGTACTTC
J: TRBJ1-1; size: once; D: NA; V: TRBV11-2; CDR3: CASSPEWTEAFF; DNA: TGTGCCAGCAGTCCCGAGTGGACTGAAGCTTTCTTT
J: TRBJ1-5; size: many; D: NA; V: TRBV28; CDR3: CASSLWGASNQPQHF; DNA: TGTGCCAGCAGTTTATGGGGGGCAAGCAATCAGCCCCAGCATTTT
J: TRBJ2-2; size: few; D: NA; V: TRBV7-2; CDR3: CASSTSTGELFF; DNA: TGTGCCAGCAGCACTAGCACCGGGGAGCTGTTTTTT
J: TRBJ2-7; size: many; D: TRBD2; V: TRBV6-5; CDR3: CASSGYSGGASYEQYF; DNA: TGTGCCAGCAGTGGATATAGCGGGGGGGCCTCCTACGAGCAGTACTTC
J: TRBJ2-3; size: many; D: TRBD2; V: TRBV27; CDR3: CASSVGTSGTDTQYF; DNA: TGTGCCAGCAGTGTCGGGACTAGCGGGACAGATACGCAGTATTTT
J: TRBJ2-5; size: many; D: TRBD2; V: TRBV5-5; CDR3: CASTHGGTYQETQYF; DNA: TGTGCCAGCACCCACGGGGGGACGTACCAAGAGACCCAGTACTTC
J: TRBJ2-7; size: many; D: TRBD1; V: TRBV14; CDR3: CASSHRGQGYEQYF; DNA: TGTGCCAGCAGCCACAGGGGACAGGGCTACGAGCAGTACTTC
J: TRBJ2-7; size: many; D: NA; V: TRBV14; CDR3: CASSQALYEQYF; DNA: TGTGCCAGCAGCCAAGCCCTTTACGAGCAGTACTTC
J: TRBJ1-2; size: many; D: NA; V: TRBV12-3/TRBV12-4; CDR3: CASSPAVRAEGYTF; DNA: TGTGCCAGCAGTCCCGCAGTGAGGGCGGAAGGCTACACCTTC
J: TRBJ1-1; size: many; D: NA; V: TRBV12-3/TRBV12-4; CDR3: CASSPGTTGMNTEAFF; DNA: TGTGCCAGCAGTCCCGGGACGACAGGCATGAACACTGAAGCTTTCTTT
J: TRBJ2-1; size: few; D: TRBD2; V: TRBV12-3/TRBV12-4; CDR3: CASSSKGLAGGRYNEQFF; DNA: TGTGCCAGCAGTTCCAAGGGACTAGCGGGGGGGCGTTACAATGAGCAGTTCTTC
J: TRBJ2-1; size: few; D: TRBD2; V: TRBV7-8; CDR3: CASSFELAGPTYNEQFF; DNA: TGTGCCAGCAGTTTTGAACTAGCGGGGCCTACTTACAATGAGCAGTTCTTC
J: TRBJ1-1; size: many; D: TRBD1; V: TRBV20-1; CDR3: CSALGQGVEAFF; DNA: TGCAGTGCTCTCGGACAGGGAGTGGAGGCTTTCTTT
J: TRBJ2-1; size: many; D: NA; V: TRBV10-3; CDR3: CAISDRTISYNEQFF; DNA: TGTGCCATCAGTGACAGGACAATCTCCTACAATGAGCAGTTCTTC
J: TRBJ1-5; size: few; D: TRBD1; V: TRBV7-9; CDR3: CASSLGGGKQSQHF; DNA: TGTGCCAGCAGCTTAGGAGGGGGCAAACAGTCCCAGCATTTT
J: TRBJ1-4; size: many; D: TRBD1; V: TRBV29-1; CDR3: CSARGAGGTAKLFF; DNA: TGCAGCGCCCGCGGCGCAGGGGGAACTGCTAAACTGTTTTTT
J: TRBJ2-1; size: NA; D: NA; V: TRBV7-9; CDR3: CASSFPLNNEQFF; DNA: TGTGCCAGCAGCTTCCCCCTGAACAATGAGCAGTTCTTC
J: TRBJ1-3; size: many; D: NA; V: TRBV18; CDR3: CASSPRSSSGNTIYF; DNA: TGTGCCAGCTCACCTCGTAGCAGCTCTGGAAACACCATATATTTT
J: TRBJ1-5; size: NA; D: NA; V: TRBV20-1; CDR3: CSAPWLGSNQPQHF; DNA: TGCAGTGCCCCTTGGCTGGGGAGCAATCAGCCCCAGCATTTT
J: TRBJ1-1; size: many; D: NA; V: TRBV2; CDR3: CASRQGLSTEAFF; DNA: TGTGCCAGCAGACAGGGTCTATCCACTGAAGCTTTCTTT
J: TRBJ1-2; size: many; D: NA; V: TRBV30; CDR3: CACLNGFYGYTF; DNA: TGTGCCTGCCTGAACGGGTTCTATGGCTACACCTTC
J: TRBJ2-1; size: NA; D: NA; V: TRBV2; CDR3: CASSQLGRLVGEQFF; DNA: TGTGCCAGCTCCCAATTGGGACGGTTAGTTGGTGAGCAGTTCTTC
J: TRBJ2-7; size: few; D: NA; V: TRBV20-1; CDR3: CSARITGNTYEQYF; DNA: TGCAGTGCTAGAATAACGGGGAATACCTACGAGCAGTACTTC
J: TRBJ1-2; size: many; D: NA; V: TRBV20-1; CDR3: CSAPVLGAGYGYTF; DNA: TGCAGTGCTCCCGTCCTTGGGGCCGGCTATGGCTACACCTTC